This TCR beta chain originates from a study of blood T cell repertoires in COVID-19. Across the study: The United States, Italy and Spain were the sources of the acute and convalescent COVID-19 samples. The cDNA or gDNA used as material had been derived from T cells, B-cell-depleted T cells, or PBMCs.

This table comes from immunoSEQ multiplex PCR, and its TCRdb copy is limited to in-frame clones, with some not included. The sample lists 150,000 to 200,000 clones, about 76% seen once, with under 7% in the top ten. The receptor was derived from a woman between 40 and 55 years old with COVID-19, enrolled during active disease. Sequenced input: peripheral blood.

The CDR3 DNA is TGCGCCAGCAGCTGGGGACAGGGCGGCTACACCTTC. It specifies CASSWGQGGYTF. V is TRBV5-1 and J is TRBJ1-2; 9 bases fit TRBD1. The CDR3 sequence is 12 residues long. Unmatched junction bases numbered 2, after V lost 3 bases and J lost 8 bases. CDR1 SGHRS and CDR2 YFSETQ come from the germline V gene.